The clone carrying this TCR beta chain was seen ten or more times. Its cognate antigen is unknown. This specimen belongs to a study of molecular identifiers for immune sequencing clone quantification. Points from the study as a whole: Barcode sharing among identical TCR molecules could make large clones appear smaller.

The V gene lost 6 bases and the J gene lost 5 bases, with 19 bases spanning the gap. The CDR3 extends over 15 amino acids. TCRdb used MiXCR to reprocess the PCR reads, holding one entry per CDR3 protein. This sample has approximately 59,000 distinct CDR3 sequences, with roughly 20% found just once. Source material for naive CD8 libraries was about 19,000 to 1,000,000 sorted cells, with 10%, 30% or 50% RNA. The source of this sequence is a human donor in good health. Some libraries in this study had Jurkat cell RNA spiked in. The chain employs TRBV23-1 and TRBJ2-5, with a possible D match to TRBD1 (6 bases). TRBV23-1 belongs to the ORF category, with a function that is uncertain. Sequencing was done on a sample of naive CD8+ T cells from blood, with Jurkat cell RNA spiked in. Stated subset: FACS-sorted CD8+CD4-CCR7+CD45RA+ naive T cells. The chain's CDR3 is CASSVAPDRFETQYF. The CDR3 DNA reads TGCGCCAGCAGCGTGGCGCCCGACAGGTTTGAGACCCAGTACTTC.